The source of this T cell receptor (beta chain) is a study of human T cells and chemical hapten exposure. This clonotype showed up many times. Germline V gene lookup returns CDR1 LNHNV and CDR2 YYDKDF (reference sequence). CDR3 size: 13 residues. J was trimmed by 5 bases and V by 1 base; bases with no gene match: 2. The time point is: healthy volunteer bleed at 6 weeks. Total RNA came from unfractionated whole blood. Individual cDNA molecules received unique molecular identifiers in the library. TCRdb called the RACE reads again in MiXCR, with one record for every CDR3 protein. The sample has 50,000 to 70,000 distinct CDR3 sequences; around 6.1% are singletons.

Material: whole blood. This clonotype was sampled from a female donor in good health. Some clones in this sample may be carry-over from other donors' samples. This chain uses TRBV15 with TRBJ2-7; 7 nucleotides line up with TRBD2. CDR3 in DNA: TGTGCCACCAGCAGAGGACTAGCAGACGAGCAGTACTTC. Protein sequence: CATSRGLADEQYF. Using reference TRBV15 and TRBJ2-7 for the parts outside the CDR3, the full variable domain is DAMVIQNPRYQVTQFGKPVTLSCSQTLNHNVMYWYQQKSSQAPKLLFHYYDKDFNNEADTPDNFQSRRPNTSFCFLDIRSPGLGDTAMYLCATSRGLADEQYFGPGTRLTVT.